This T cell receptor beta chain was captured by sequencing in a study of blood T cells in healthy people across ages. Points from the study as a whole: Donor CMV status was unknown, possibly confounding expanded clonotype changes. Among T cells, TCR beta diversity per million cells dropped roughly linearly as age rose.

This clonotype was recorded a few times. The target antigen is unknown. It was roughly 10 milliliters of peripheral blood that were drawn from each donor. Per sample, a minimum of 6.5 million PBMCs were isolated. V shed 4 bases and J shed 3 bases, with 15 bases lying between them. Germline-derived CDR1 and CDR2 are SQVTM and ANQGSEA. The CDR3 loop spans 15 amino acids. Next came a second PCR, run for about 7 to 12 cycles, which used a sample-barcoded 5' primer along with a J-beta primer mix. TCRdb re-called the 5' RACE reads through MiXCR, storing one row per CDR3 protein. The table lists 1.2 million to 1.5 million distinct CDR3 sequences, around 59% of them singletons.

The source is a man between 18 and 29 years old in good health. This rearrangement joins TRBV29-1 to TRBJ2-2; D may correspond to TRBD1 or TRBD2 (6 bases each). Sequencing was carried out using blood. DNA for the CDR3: TGCAGCGTTGTGGTGGCAGGGGAGGACACCGGGGAGCTGTTTTTT. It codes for CSVVVAGEDTGELFF.